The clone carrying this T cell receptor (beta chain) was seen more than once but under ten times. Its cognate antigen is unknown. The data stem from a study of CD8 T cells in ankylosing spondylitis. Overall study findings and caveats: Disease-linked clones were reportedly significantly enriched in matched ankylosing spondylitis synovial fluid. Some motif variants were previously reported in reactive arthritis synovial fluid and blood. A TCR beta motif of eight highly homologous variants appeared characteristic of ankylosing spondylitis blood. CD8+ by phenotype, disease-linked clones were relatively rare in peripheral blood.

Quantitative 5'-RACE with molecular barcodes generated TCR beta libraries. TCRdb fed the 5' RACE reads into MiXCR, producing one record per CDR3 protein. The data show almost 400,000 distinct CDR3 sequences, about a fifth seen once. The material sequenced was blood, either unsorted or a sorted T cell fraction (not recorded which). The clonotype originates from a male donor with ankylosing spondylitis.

The CDR3 reads CSARLAGDGEQFF. Here the CDR3 DNA reads TGCAGCGCCCGACTAGCGGGAGACGGTGAGCAGTTCTTC. This chain connects TRBV29-1 to TRBJ2-1; 12 nucleotides align to TRBD2. V shed 7 bases, J shed 9 bases, and the junction held 7 bases outside the gene matches. The V gene's germline CDR1 is SQVTM and CDR2 ANQGSEA. The CDR3 contains 13 residues.